Each of the 12 T cell receptor beta chains below was sequenced from the same sample in a study of CD8+ T cells in alopecia areata. Extraction and reverse transcription of RNA yielded cDNA as the sequencing template. The assay was immunoSEQ multiplex PCR, and TCRdb's table has in-frame clones only and misses some. This sample comprises about 300,000 clones, none seen once only. The study sorted pooled cutaneous lymph node cells by CD4, CD8alpha, NKG2D, NKG2ACE and other markers. The sequenced sample consisted of CD4+ T cells sorted from a lymph node. The receptors here all came from a C3H/HeJ mouse with alopecia areata. Strain haplotype at MHC: H2-k.

This clone was seen more than once but under ten times. The listed genes are named as in mouse. The DNA ends 4 residues before the CDR3 does, and the rest of the CDR3 is filled in from the germline J gene. V gene TRBV17 combines with J gene TRBJ2-3; D possibly corresponds to TRBD2 (7 bases). This CDR3 region has 12 residues. Trimming left V 10 bases short and J 2 bases short, with 10 bases between. The germline gives CDR1 MNHDT, CDR2 YYDKIL. The CDR3 loop reads CAIGGLAETLYF. The covered CDR3 bases are TGTGCTATTGGGGGGCTTGCAGAA.

Regarding this clone: Gene names follow the mouse nomenclature. Read sequence stops 4 residues before the CDR3 end, and the germline J gene provides the missing end. This chain links TRBV13-2 with TRBJ1-2; 9 positions match TRBD1. The CDR3 totals 14 residues. Unmatched junction bases numbered 4, after V lost 5 bases and J lost 2 bases. Germline CDR1 NNHNN, CDR2 SYGAGS (reference sequence). CDR3 sequence reads: CASGPTGGNSDYTF. The DNA read from the CDR3 is TGTGCCAGCGGCCCTACAGGGGGCAACTCC.

The table lists this clone with a few counts. Gene names denote mouse genes. The read ends 4 residues shy of where the CDR3 ends; the end is completed using the germline J gene. V gene TRBV19 combines with J gene TRBJ2-2, with 7 bases fitting TRBD2. The CDR3 totals 15 residues. The germline CDR1 and CDR2 sequences are FNHDT and SITEND (reference sequence). Unmatched junction bases numbered 2, after V lost 3 bases and J lost 0 bases. The CDR3 spells CASSKDWTNTGQLYF. CDR3 DNA (partial): TGTGCCAGCAGTAAGGACTGGACAAACACCGGG.

In this sample, this clone turned up a few times. Gene names and germline refer to mouse. The observed sequence ends 4 residues before the CDR3 terminus, with the missing tail filled in from the germline J gene. Other DNA sequences in this specimen translate into the identical CDR3. The chain couples TRBV19 to TRBJ2-1, with 8 bases identical to TRBD2. With V trimmed by 5 bases and J by 2 bases, 0 bases remained unmatched. This CDR3 spans 13 amino acids. Looked up from germline, CDR1 is FNHDT and CDR2 is SITEND (reference sequence). CDR3 loop: CASRTGDYAEQFF. Partial CDR3 DNA: TGTGCCAGCAGGACTGGGGACTATGCT.

This clone has more than one count but fewer than ten. Mouse gene names and germline throughout. Incomplete CDR3 DNA: TGTGCTAGCAGTATGATACCGGGACTGGCCCAAGAC. This codes for CASSMIPGLAQD. The CDR3 in its entirety is CASSMIPGLAQDTQYF. This rearrangement joins TRBV17 to TRBJ2-5, with TRBD2 matching over 8 bases. Read data end 4 residues before the CDR3 end; the end is taken from the germline J gene. The J segment lost 2 bases and the V segment lost 4 bases, leaving 8 bases of the junction unmatched. From germline, CDR1 is MNHDT and CDR2 YYDKIL. CDR3 length equals 16 residues.

This clone showed up just a few times. Gene names and germline match the mouse. Sequencing ends 4 residues short of the CDR3 end; the germline J gene provides the rest. J is TRBJ2-2 and V is TRBV13-1, with 13 bases aligning to TRBD2. The CDR3 has 16 amino acids. V lost 5 bases, J lost 0 bases, and 1 base stayed unmatched. Germline V gives CDR1 NSHNY, CDR2 SYGAGN. Partial CDR3 DNA: TGTGCCAGCAGGGGACTGGGGGGGGCAAACACCGGG. It specifies CASRGLGGANTG. From start to end, the CDR3 is CASRGLGGANTGQLYF.

This clone was counted between two and nine times. Any gene name here is a mouse gene name. The read finishes 4 residues shy of the CDR3 end, and the germline J gene is used to complete it. This chain links TRBV13-1 with TRBJ2-1; a possible D gene is TRBD1 (6 bases). The V and J ends lost 0 bases and 3 bases respectively, with 10 bases between them. Germline CDR1 reads NSHNY; CDR2 reads SYGAGN. The CDR3 consists of 15 residues. The CDR3 loop reads CASSDVRGVYAEQFF. Partial CDR3 DNA: TGTGCCAGCAGTGATGTCAGGGGCGTCTATGCT.

Concerning this clone: Mouse names are used for the genes. The missing CDR3 end, 4 residues past where the read stops, is filled in from the germline J gene. The V call is TRBV13-1, the J call TRBJ2-5; possible D gene TRBD1, 5 bases. Germline assignment: CDR1 NSHNY and CDR2 SYGAGN. The CDR3 totals 13 residues. The V end was cut by 4 bases, the J end by 1 base, with 7 bases between. CDR3 amino acids: CASSTQDQDTQYF. The sequenced part of the CDR3 DNA is TGTGCCAGCAGTACACAGGACCAAGAC.

This clone has a count of ten or more. The gene names given are mouse names. CDR3 bases read: TGTGCTAGCAGTAGAGATCCTGGGGGGCGCGGCCAAGAC. Its protein product is CASSRDPGGRGQD. The full CDR3 protein reads CASSRDPGGRGQDTQYF. The chain employs TRBV17 and TRBJ2-5; 8 positions match TRBD2. The CDR3 end lies 4 residues beyond the end of the read and is filled in from the germline J gene. V was pared by 0 bases and J by 2 bases, with 7 bases of the junction left unmatched. Germline V gene data show CDR1 as MNHDT and CDR2 as YYDKIL. The length of the CDR3 is 17 residues. The entire variable domain, with the rest obtained from reference TRBV17 and TRBJ2-5, is as follows: DTTVKQNPRYKLARVGKPVNLICSQTMNHDTMYWYQKKPNQAPKLLLFYYDKILNREADTFEKFQSSRPNNSFCSLYIGSAGLEYSAMYLCASSRDPGGRGQDTQYFGPGTRLLVL.

This clone was observed a few times. The genes are named according to mouse. The CDR3 end is not reached by the read, which stops 4 residues before it; the germline J gene fills it in. The chain has TRBV13-1 and TRBJ2-1; a weak D match, TRBD1 (5 bases). Germline CDR1 NSHNY, CDR2 SYGAGN. The CDR3 is made up of 15 amino acids. V was cut by 3 bases and J by 3 bases, with 13 bases left in between. CDR3 DNA, as far as it was read: TGTGCCAGCAGTGTCAGGGAAGAGGGCTATGCT. It encodes CASSVREEGYA. The whole CDR3 sequence is CASSVREEGYAEQFF.

Notes on this clone: Genes and germline come from the mouse. From the germline J gene comes the end of the CDR3, since the read stops 4 residues before it. Other DNA sequences in this sample translate to the same CDR3. This chain connects TRBV5 to TRBJ2-7, with TRBD2 identical over 13 bases. The CDR3 sequence is 15 residues long. The V gene's germline CDR1 is LGHNA and CDR2 YNLKQL (reference sequence). CDR3 bases read: TGTGCCAGCAGCCCCCGGGACTGGGGGGGATAT. Amino acid sequence: CASSPRDWGGY. The CDR3 as a whole reads CASSPRDWGGYEQYF.

A few counts support this clone. Mouse names are used for the genes. The CDR3 extends 4 residues past the end of the read, so its final part is completed from the germline J gene. This chain links TRBV13-1 with TRBJ1-1; TRBD1 matches 7 bases. The CDR3 spans 14 residues. Trimming took 3 bases from V and 1 from J; bases not matched to a gene: 3. Germline CDR1 NSHNY, CDR2 SYGAGN. CDR3 DNA (partial): TGTGCCAGCAGTGGCACAGGGGTAAACACA. This encodes CASSGTGVNT. The entire CDR3 protein is CASSGTGVNTEVFF.